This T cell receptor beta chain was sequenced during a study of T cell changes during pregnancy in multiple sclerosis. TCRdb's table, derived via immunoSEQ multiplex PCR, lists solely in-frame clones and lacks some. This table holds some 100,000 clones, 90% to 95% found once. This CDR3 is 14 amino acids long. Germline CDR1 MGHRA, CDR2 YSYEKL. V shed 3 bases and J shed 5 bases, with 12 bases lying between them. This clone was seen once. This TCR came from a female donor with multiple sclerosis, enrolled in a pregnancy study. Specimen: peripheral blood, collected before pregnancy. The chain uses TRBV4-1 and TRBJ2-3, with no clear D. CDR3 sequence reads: CASSQAHREDTQYF. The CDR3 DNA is TGCGCCAGCAGCCAGGCCCACAGAGAAGATACGCAGTATTTT.